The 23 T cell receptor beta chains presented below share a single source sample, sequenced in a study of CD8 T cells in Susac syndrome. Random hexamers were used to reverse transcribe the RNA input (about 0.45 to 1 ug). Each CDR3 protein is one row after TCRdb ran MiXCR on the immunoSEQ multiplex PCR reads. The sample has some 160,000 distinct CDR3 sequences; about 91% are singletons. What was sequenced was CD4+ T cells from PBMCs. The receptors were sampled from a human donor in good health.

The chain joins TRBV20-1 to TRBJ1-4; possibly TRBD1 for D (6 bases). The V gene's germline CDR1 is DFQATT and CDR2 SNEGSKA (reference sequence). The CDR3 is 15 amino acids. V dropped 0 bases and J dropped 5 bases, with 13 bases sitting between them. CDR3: CSAREGGAPNEKLFF. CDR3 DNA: TGCAGTGCTAGAGAGGGGGGCGCGCCGAATGAAAAACTGTTTTTT.

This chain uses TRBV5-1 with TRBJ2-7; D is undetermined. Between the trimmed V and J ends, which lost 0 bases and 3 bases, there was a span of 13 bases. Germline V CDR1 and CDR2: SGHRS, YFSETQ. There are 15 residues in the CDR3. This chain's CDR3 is CASSLGAPGRYEQYF. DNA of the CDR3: TGCGCCAGCAGCTTGGGGGCCCCAGGACGCTACGAGCAGTACTTC.

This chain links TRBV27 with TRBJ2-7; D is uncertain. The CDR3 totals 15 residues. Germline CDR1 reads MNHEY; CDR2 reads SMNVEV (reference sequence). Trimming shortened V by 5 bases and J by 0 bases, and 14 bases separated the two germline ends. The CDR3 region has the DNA TGTGCCAGCAGTCCAACTGGGGTCGTCTCCTACGAGCAGTACTTC. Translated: CASSPTGVVSYEQYF.

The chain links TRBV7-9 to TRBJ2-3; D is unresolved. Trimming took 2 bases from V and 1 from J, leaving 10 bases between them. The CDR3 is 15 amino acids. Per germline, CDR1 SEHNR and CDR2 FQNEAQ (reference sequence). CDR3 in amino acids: CASSLSLSGTDTQYF. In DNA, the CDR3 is TGTGCCAGCAGCTTATCCCTCAGTGGCACAGATACGCAGTATTTT.

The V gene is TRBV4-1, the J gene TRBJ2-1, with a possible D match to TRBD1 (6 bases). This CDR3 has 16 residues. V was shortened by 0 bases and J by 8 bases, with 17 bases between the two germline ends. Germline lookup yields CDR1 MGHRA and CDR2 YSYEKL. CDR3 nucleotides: TGCGCCAGCAGCCAAGATGGACGGCAGGGGCGGGATGAGCAGTTCTTC. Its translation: CASSQDGRQGRDEQFF.

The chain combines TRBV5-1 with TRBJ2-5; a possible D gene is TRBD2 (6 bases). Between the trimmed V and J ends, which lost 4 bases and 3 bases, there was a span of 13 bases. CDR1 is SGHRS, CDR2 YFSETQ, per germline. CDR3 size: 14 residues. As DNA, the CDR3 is TGCGCCAGCAGCCCCCTGGGAGGCGAAGAGACCCAGTACTTC. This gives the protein CASSPLGGEETQYF.

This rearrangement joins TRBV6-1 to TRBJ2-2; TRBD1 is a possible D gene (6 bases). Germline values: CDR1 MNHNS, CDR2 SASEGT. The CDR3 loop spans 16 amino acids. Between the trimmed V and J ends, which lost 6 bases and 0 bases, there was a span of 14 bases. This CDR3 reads CASRPQGNPNTGELFF. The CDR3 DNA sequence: TGTGCCAGCAGGCCACAGGGAAACCCGAACACCGGGGAGCTGTTTTTT.

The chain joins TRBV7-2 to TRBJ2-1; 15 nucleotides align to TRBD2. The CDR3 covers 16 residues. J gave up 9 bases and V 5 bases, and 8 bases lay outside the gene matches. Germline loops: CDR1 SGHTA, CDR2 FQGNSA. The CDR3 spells CASSTELGLAGGEQFF. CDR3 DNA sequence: TGTGCCAGCAGCACAGAATTGGGACTAGCGGGAGGTGAGCAGTTCTTC.

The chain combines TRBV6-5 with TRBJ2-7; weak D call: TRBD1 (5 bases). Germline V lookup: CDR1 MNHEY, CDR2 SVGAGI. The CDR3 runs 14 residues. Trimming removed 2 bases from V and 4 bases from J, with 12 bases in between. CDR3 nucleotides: TGTGCCAGCAGTTACGGGGCAGGGTGGTACGAGCAGTACTTC. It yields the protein CASSYGAGWYEQYF.

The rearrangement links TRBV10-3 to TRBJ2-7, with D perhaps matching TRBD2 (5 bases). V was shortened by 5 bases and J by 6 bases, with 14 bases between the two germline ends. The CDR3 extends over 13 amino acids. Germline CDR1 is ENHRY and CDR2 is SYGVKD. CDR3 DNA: TGTGCCATCAGTACGGGGAGAGAGCGCGAGCAGTACTTC. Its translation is CAISTGREREQYF.

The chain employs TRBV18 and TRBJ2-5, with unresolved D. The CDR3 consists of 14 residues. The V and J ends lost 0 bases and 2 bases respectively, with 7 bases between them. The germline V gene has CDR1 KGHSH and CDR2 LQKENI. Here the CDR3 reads CASSPPNSQETQYF. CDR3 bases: TGTGCCAGCTCACCACCGAACAGTCAAGAGACCCAGTACTTC.

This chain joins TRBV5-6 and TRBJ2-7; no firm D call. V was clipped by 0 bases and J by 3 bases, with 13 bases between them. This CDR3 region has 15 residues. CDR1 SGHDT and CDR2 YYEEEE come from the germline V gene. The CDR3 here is CASSLGPGLSYEQYF. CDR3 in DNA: TGTGCCAGCAGCTTGGGGCCGGGTCTTAGCTACGAGCAGTACTTC.

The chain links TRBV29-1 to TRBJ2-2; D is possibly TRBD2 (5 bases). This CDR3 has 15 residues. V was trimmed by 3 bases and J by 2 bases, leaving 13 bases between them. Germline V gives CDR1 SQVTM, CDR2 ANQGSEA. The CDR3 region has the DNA TGCAGCGTTGATCAGGCGGGTTTAAACACCGGGGAGCTGTTTTTT. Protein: CSVDQAGLNTGELFF.

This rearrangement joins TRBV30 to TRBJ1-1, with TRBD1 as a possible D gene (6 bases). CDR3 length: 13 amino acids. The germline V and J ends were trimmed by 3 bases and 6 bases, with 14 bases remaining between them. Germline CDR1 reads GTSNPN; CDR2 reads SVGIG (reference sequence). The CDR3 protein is CAWREHRASEAFF. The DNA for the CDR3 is TGTGCCTGGAGGGAACACAGGGCCTCTGAAGCTTTCTTT.

CDR3 in DNA: TGTGCCATCAAGGGCGAGGGAAAGACCCAGTACTTC. Its protein is CAIKGEGKTQYF. This chain joins TRBV10-3 and TRBJ2-5; perhaps TRBD2 as D (5 bases). Germline CDR1 is ENHRY and CDR2 is SYGVKD. The CDR3 runs 12 residues. Trimming removed 7 bases from V and 6 bases from J, with 12 bases in between.

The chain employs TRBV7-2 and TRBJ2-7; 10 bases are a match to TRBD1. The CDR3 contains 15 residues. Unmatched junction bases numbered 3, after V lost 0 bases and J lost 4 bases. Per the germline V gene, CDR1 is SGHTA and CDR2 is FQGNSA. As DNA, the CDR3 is TGTGCCAGCAGCTTAGCAGGGACAGGGGTGTACGAGCAGTACTTC. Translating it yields CASSLAGTGVYEQYF.

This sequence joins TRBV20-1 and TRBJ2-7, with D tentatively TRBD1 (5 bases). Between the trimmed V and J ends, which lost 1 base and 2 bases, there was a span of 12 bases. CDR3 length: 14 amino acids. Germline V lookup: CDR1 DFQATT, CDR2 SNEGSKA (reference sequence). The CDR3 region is CSARVDSFPYEQYF. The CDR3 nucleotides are TGCAGTGCTAGAGTCGACAGCTTCCCCTACGAGCAGTACTTC.

CDR3 protein: CASSLQGTSYYNEQFF. Here the CDR3 DNA reads TGTGCCAGCAGCCTCCAAGGGACTAGCTACTACAATGAGCAGTTCTTC. The chain combines TRBV6-1 with TRBJ2-1; 9 bases are a match to TRBD2. Germline V gene lookup returns CDR1 MNHNS and CDR2 SASEGT. V gave up 6 bases and J gave up 3 bases; unmatched junction bases: 9. The CDR3 contains 16 residues.

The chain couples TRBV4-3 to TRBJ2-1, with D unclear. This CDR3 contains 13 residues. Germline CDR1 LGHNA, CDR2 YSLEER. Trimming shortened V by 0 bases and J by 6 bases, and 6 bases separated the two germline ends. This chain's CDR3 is CASSQEVGNEQFF. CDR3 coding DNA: TGCGCCAGCAGCCAAGAGGTGGGCAATGAGCAGTTCTTC.

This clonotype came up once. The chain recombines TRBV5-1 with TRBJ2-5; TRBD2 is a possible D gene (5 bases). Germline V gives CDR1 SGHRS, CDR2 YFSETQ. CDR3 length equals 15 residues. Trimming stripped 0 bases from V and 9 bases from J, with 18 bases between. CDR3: CASSLVGGPEGAQYF. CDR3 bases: TGCGCCAGCAGCTTGGTCGGAGGACCCGAAGGCGCCCAGTACTTC.

The CDR3 reads CASSLGGGTSGRAPYNEQFF. CDR3 DNA: TGTGCCAGCAGCTTGGGGGGCGGGACTAGCGGGAGGGCTCCCTACAATGAGCAGTTCTTC. This chain uses TRBV11-2 with TRBJ2-1; 16 positions match TRBD2. V lost 3 bases to trimming and J lost 2 bases; unmatched junction nucleotides: 10. Germline V gene lookup returns CDR1 SGHAT and CDR2 FQNNGV. This CDR3 has 20 residues.

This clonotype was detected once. CDR3 coding DNA: TGCGCCAGCAGCTTTACAAGGTCAGTTCCCGTCTACGAGCAGTACTTC. It encodes CASSFTRSVPVYEQYF. The chain couples TRBV5-1 to TRBJ2-7, with D hard to call. The V gene's germline CDR1 is SGHRS and CDR2 YFSETQ. The length of the CDR3 is 16 residues. Trimming took off 2 bases at V and 3 bases at J, with 18 bases between the two ends.

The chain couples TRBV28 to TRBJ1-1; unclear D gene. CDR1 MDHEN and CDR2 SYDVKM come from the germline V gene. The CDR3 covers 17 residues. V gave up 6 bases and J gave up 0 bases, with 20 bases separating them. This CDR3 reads CASSPPFYRHLNTEAFF. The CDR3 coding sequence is TGTGCCAGCAGCCCGCCTTTTTATCGGCACTTGAACACTGAAGCTTTCTTT.